A single sample is the source of the 30 T cell receptor beta chains below, sequenced in a study of spatial heterogeneity in lung cancer. MiXCR, applied by TCRdb to the 5' RACE reads, yields one record per CDR3 protein. The sample lists about 14,000 distinct CDR3 sequences, 10% occurring once. The time point denotes: sample taken at primary tumor resection. Whole RNA, which was extracted from tumor, nontumor lung tissue or frozen PBMC, was sequenced without any cell sorting. This sample comprised PBMCs, obtained at surgery. These receptors were taken from a male donor with early-stage non-small cell lung cancer.

This clonotype was seen ten or more times. J is TRBJ1-1 and V is TRBV7-2, with 9 bases identical to TRBD1. Germline V lookup: CDR1 SGHTA, CDR2 FQGNSA. Trimming removed 6 bases from V and 4 bases from J; junction bases left unmatched: 6. CDR3 size: 14 residues. CDR3 nucleotide sequence: TGTGCCAGCAGTTACGACAGGGGGAGCACTGAAGCTTTCTTT. Its protein product is CASSYDRGSTEAFF.

This clonotype was seen many times. V is TRBV2 and J is TRBJ2-1; D is unresolved. CDR3 length: 11 amino acids. Germline V gene sequence: CDR1 SNHLY, CDR2 FYNNEI. V gave up 6 bases and J gave up 13 bases, with 13 bases separating them. The CDR3 region has the DNA TGTGCCAGCAGCGCCGGAAGTGTTCAGTTCTTC. Translated, it gives CASSAGSVQFF.

This clonotype was counted many times. The gene calls are TRBV19 and TRBJ1-5; 8 positions agree with TRBD1. There are 16 residues in the CDR3. After removal of 7 bases from V and 5 bases from J, the junction contained 13 bases not matched to a gene. Looked up from germline, CDR1 is LNHDA and CDR2 is SQIVND (reference sequence). Here the CDR3 DNA reads TGTGCCAGTACCCCCGAGGGCAGGGGGCTCGATCAGCCCCAGCATTTT. Protein sequence: CASTPEGRGLDQPQHF.

This clonotype was seen at least ten times. In DNA form, the CDR3 reads TGTGCCAGCAGCTTCCGGACAGGGGGCAATCGTTATTCACCCCTCCACTTT. This sequence encodes CASSFRTGGNRYSPLHF. This rearrangement joins TRBV7-9 to TRBJ1-6; TRBD1 matches 11 bases. The CDR3 is 17 residues long. V shed 3 bases and J 8 bases; nucleotides not matched to a gene: 9. Germline-derived CDR1 and CDR2 are SEHNR and FQNEAQ (reference sequence).

In its sample, this clonotype was seen many times. This sequence joins TRBV2 and TRBJ2-3, with 12 positions matching TRBD2. The CDR3 covers 16 residues. Per the germline V gene, CDR1 is SNHLY and CDR2 is FYNNEI. V was clipped by 8 bases and J by 1 base; unmatched bases: 7. DNA of the CDR3: TGTGCCAGCCCCGGCGGACTAGCGGGACGCACAGATACGCAGTATTTT. Protein: CASPGGLAGRTDTQYF.

This clonotype was recorded many times. The CDR3 is CASRAGLPTDTQYF. The CDR3 nucleotides read TGTGCCAGCAGGGCGGGACTACCCACAGATACGCAGTATTTT. The genes are TRBV2 and TRBJ2-3; 7 nucleotides agree with TRBD2. CDR3 size: 14 residues. J was trimmed by 2 bases and V by 6 bases; bases with no gene match: 5. Germline V lookup: CDR1 SNHLY, CDR2 FYNNEI.

V is TRBV5-1 and J is TRBJ2-2, with D perhaps being TRBD1 or TRBD2 (5 bases each). CDR3 length equals 14 residues. Germline V gene sequence: CDR1 SGHRS, CDR2 YFSETQ. V was trimmed by 2 bases and J by 6 bases, leaving 11 bases between them. CDR3 DNA sequence: TGCGCCAGCAGCTTTACGGGGCTCCCCGGGGAGCTGTTTTTT. Amino acid sequence: CASSFTGLPGELFF.

Judged by abundance, this clonotype is medium-sized. The V and J genes are TRBV20-1 and TRBJ2-7, with D uncertain. Trimming cost V 2 bases and J 2 bases, with 7 bases left between them. Looked up from germline, CDR1 is DFQATT and CDR2 is SNEGSKA (reference sequence). This CDR3 is 12 amino acids long. CDR3 nucleotides: TGCAGTGCTAGATTGGCAGCCTACGAGCAGTACTTC. As protein: CSARLAAYEQYF.

This clonotype was detected ten times or more. J is TRBJ1-1 and V is TRBV27; no definite D call. Germline values: CDR1 MNHEY, CDR2 SMNVEV (reference sequence). Trimming removed 5 bases at V and 2 bases at J, with 12 bases between. CDR3 length: 14 amino acids. CDR3 in amino acids: CASSIGRRNTEAFF. CDR3 DNA: TGTGCCAGCAGTATAGGACGGCGTAACACTGAAGCTTTCTTT.

The sample holds a few counts of this clonotype. This chain connects TRBV12-3 or TRBV12-4 to TRBJ1-2, with 10 bases identical to TRBD1. This CDR3 contains 14 residues. J lost 5 bases, V lost 5 bases, and 5 bases had no gene match. DNA for the CDR3: TGTGCCAGCAGTCTGGGACAGGGGTGGTATGGCTACACCTTC. Its protein is CASSLGQGWYGYTF.

This clonotype was seen ten or more times. The V and J genes are TRBV19 and TRBJ2-6; 7 bases fit TRBD1. Germline V CDR1 and CDR2: LNHDA, SQIVND (reference sequence). The CDR3 extends over 14 amino acids. With V trimmed by 9 bases and J by 1 base, 3 bases remained unmatched. The CDR3 DNA sequence: TGTGCCAGCCGACAGGGATCTGGGGCCAACGTCCTGACTTTC. Its protein is CASRQGSGANVLTF.

Ten or more counts support this clonotype. This chain uses TRBV29-1 with TRBJ2-5, with D possibly being TRBD2 (7 bases). Germline lookup yields CDR1 SQVTM and CDR2 ANQGSEA. This CDR3 is 12 amino acids long. Between the trimmed V and J ends, which lost 6 bases and 5 bases, there was a span of 13 bases. The CDR3 nucleotides read TGCAGCGTCCGCGGGGGCGCGGAGACCCAGTACTTC. This encodes CSVRGGAETQYF.

In this sample, this clonotype turned up many times. The V gene is TRBV12-3 or TRBV12-4, the J gene TRBJ2-7; possible D gene TRBD2, 6 bases. CDR3 size: 13 residues. V shed 3 bases and J shed 6 bases, with 12 bases lying between them. This CDR3 is CASSLQQGGEQYF. CDR3 coding DNA: TGTGCCAGCAGTTTGCAGCAGGGAGGCGAGCAGTACTTC.

The rearrangement joins TRBV29-1 to TRBJ2-7; 9 bases fit TRBD1. V lost 6 bases and J lost 6; bases outside the gene matches: 12. The CDR3 covers 14 residues. In germline, CDR1 is SQVTM, CDR2 ANQGSEA. CDR3 sequence reads: CSVGTGTGSGEQYF. The CDR3 nucleotides read TGCAGCGTGGGAACCGGGACAGGGAGCGGCGAGCAGTACTTC.

This clonotype has ten or more counts. J is TRBJ2-1 and V is TRBV19; 7 nucleotides match TRBD1. Germline lookup yields CDR1 LNHDA and CDR2 SQIVND (reference sequence). The CDR3 extends over 14 amino acids. With V trimmed by 3 bases and J by 9 bases, 8 bases remained unmatched. The CDR3 spells CASSMGQGVSEQFF. The DNA for the CDR3 is TGTGCCAGTAGTATGGGCCAGGGGGTCAGTGAGCAGTTCTTC.

A few counts support this clonotype. V and J are TRBV30 and TRBJ1-1; D might be TRBD1 (5 bases). Trimming removed 0 bases at V and 3 bases at J, with 14 bases between. The germline CDR1 and CDR2 sequences are GTSNPN and SVGIG (reference sequence). The CDR3 is 15 residues long. This CDR3 is CAWSVNRPSDTEAFF. CDR3 in DNA: TGTGCCTGGAGTGTAAACAGGCCCTCGGACACTGAAGCTTTCTTT.

This clonotype was seen at least ten times. J is TRBJ1-5 and V is TRBV18; D might be TRBD1 (5 bases). This CDR3 has 14 residues. V lost 8 bases, J lost 0 bases, and 11 bases lay in between. Germline V lookup: CDR1 KGHSH, CDR2 LQKENI. The CDR3 loop reads CASRDGYSNQPQHF. The CDR3, as DNA: TGTGCCAGCCGGGACGGTTATAGCAATCAGCCCCAGCATTTT.

This clonotype has ten or more counts. The V call is TRBV12-5, the J call TRBJ2-5; 7 nucleotides align to TRBD1. The CDR3 loop spans 14 amino acids. Germline CDR1 and CDR2: LGHNT and FRNRAP. Trimming cost V 4 bases and J 2 bases; bases outside gene matches: 4. The CDR3: CASGSWTGQETQYF. CDR3 DNA sequence: TGTGCTAGTGGTTCCTGGACAGGTCAAGAGACCCAGTACTTC. Filled out from reference TRBV12-5 and TRBJ2-5, the complete variable domain reads DARVTQTPRHKVTEMGQEVTMRCQPILGHNTVFWYRQTMMQGLELLAYFRNRAPLDDSGMPKDRFSAEMPDATLATLKIQPSEPRDSAVYFCASGSWTGQETQYFGPGTRLLVL.

This clonotype was recorded at least ten times. The rearrangement links TRBV30 to TRBJ1-1; the D is unclear. Trimming removed 1 base at V and 7 bases at J, with 10 bases between. Germline-derived CDR1 and CDR2 are GTSNPN and SVGIG (reference sequence). The CDR3 extends over 12 amino acids. The CDR3 coding sequence is TGTGCCTGGAGTGAAGGGCTAGGTGAAGCTTTCTTT. This gives the protein CAWSEGLGEAFF.

There are many counts of this clonotype. The chain links TRBV7-9 to TRBJ2-1; D not certain. The germline V gene has CDR1 SEHNR and CDR2 FQNEAQ (reference sequence). This CDR3 has 15 amino acids. Trimming left V 0 bases short and J 8 bases short, with 14 bases between. The CDR3 DNA follows: TGTGCCAGCAGCTTAGCGTTGTCTCCACGGGATGAGCAGTTCTTC. Protein sequence: CASSLALSPRDEQFF.

The chain uses TRBV29-1 and TRBJ2-5; D unresolved. V lost 4 bases, J lost 0 bases, and 9 bases lay in between. The CDR3 is 13 residues long. CDR1 is SQVTM, CDR2 ANQGSEA, per germline. CDR3 DNA: TGCAGCGTTGGGCAGGTGAACCAAGAGACCCAGTACTTC. This codes for CSVGQVNQETQYF.

This clonotype was seen many times. The chain links TRBV6-1 to TRBJ2-7; TRBD1 is a possible D gene (6 bases). V was cut by 3 bases and J by 0 bases, with 15 bases left in between. Germline lookup yields CDR1 MNHNS and CDR2 SASEGT. This CDR3 is built from 16 residues. The chain's CDR3 is CASSEAQGRSSYEQYF. As DNA, the CDR3 is TGTGCCAGCAGTGAGGCGCAGGGGAGAAGCTCCTACGAGCAGTACTTC.

This clonotype came up many times. The rearrangement uses TRBV6-5 and TRBJ2-7, with D hard to call. Germline CDR1 and CDR2: MNHEY and SVGAGI. There are 14 residues in the CDR3. Trimming removed 5 bases at V and 6 bases at J, with 17 bases between. Written as DNA, the CDR3 is TGTGCCAGCAGTCTCCGGGCCCTTGCGTCCGAGCAGTACTTC. Its translation: CASSLRALASEQYF.

This clonotype turned up a few times. V gene TRBV4-2 combines with J gene TRBJ1-5, with D hard to call. The germline V gene encodes CDR1 LGHNA and CDR2 YNFKEQ. The germline V and J ends were trimmed by 0 bases and 0 bases, with 9 bases remaining between them. CDR3 length: 16 amino acids. The CDR3 loop reads CASSQEDSSSNQPQHF. The CDR3 nucleotides are TGTGCCAGCAGCCAAGAGGACTCTTCTAGCAATCAGCCCCAGCATTTT.

This clonotype was recorded at least ten times. This chain connects TRBV30 to TRBJ1-1; 9 bases are shared with TRBD1. After removal of 4 bases from V and 6 bases from J, the junction contained 12 bases not matched to a gene. Germline CDR1 reads GTSNPN; CDR2 reads SVGIG (reference sequence). This CDR3 spans 15 amino acids. The CDR3 spells CAWNRRDREPPEAFF. CDR3 nucleotides: TGTGCCTGGAACCGCCGGGACAGGGAGCCCCCTGAAGCTTTCTTT.

This clonotype was counted at least ten times. The chain employs TRBV7-2 and TRBJ2-5, with 14 bases identical to TRBD2. Germline V gene lookup returns CDR1 SGHTA and CDR2 FQGNSA. Germline trimming cut 2 bases from V and 2 bases from J; bases unmatched to any gene: 10. This CDR3 spans 19 amino acids. For the CDR3, the DNA is TGTGCCAGCAGCTTACGTCCTCCGGGACTAGCGGGAGATCAAGAGACCCAGTACTTC. Residues: CASSLRPPGLAGDQETQYF.

This clonotype has a handful of counts. V and J are TRBV28 and TRBJ2-3, with 10 bases identical to TRBD1. The germline V gene encodes CDR1 MDHEN and CDR2 SYDVKM. V was clipped by 5 bases and J by 3 bases; unmatched bases: 5. This CDR3 has 15 residues. In nucleotides, the CDR3 is TGTGCCAGCAGTACGAGGACAGGGGGAACAGATACGCAGTATTTT. This codes for CASSTRTGGTDTQYF.

V usage is TRBV10-3 and J usage is TRBJ2-7; no reliable D call. CDR3 size: 15 residues. CDR1 and CDR2 from the germline V gene are ENHRY and SYGVKD. V was trimmed by 2 bases and J by 2 bases, leaving 13 bases between them. The CDR3 nucleotides are TGTGCCATCAGTGAGCCACCCGGCGGAACCTACGAGCAGTACTTC. Encoded protein: CAISEPPGGTYEQYF.

This clonotype was observed many times. V is TRBV7-8 and J is TRBJ2-3; D possibly corresponds to TRBD2 (5 bases). CDR3 length: 16 residues. V was cut by 3 bases and J by 5 bases, with 18 bases left in between. The germline V gene encodes CDR1 SGHVS and CDR2 FQNEAQ. CDR3 bases: TGTGCCAGCAGCTTTCTAAGCGGCCCGCGAGGAGATACGCAGTATTTT. It yields the protein CASSFLSGPRGDTQYF.

This clonotype was detected many times. The rearrangement joins TRBV19 to TRBJ2-2; D is perhaps TRBD1 or TRBD2 (5 bases each). This CDR3 has 16 residues. V lost 5 bases and J 8 bases, leaving 21 bases between the germline ends. CDR1 and CDR2 (germline): LNHDA, SQIVND (reference sequence). Here the CDR3 reads CASSQRGPPYSGELFF. Here the CDR3 DNA reads TGTGCCAGTAGTCAGAGGGGCCCCCCGTACTCAGGGGAGCTGTTTTTT.